This T cell receptor beta chain is drawn from a study of blood T cell repertoires in COVID-19. The overall study: Samples taken during acute and convalescent COVID-19 were collected in the United States, Italy and Spain. In each case, the material was cDNA or gDNA derived from T cells, B-cell-depleted T cells, or PBMCs.

Per the authors' pipeline: Amplification of reference gene primers provided the estimated nucleated cell counts. This table comes from immunoSEQ multiplex PCR, and its TCRdb copy is limited to in-frame clones, with some not included. That table supplies the V and J calls and clone size; D and trimming were determined from the DNA. The data show 95,000 to 120,000 clones, over 75% seen once. The germline V gene encodes CDR1 LNHDA and CDR2 SQIVND (reference sequence). The CDR3 is 16 residues long. V lost 3 bases, J lost 4 bases, and 8 bases stayed unmatched. Material: peripheral blood. The chain links TRBV19 to TRBJ2-7; 11 nucleotides match TRBD2. The TCR comes from a woman between 65 and 79 years old with acute or convalescent COVID-19. The CDR3: CASSIVTSGEHYEQYV. The CDR3 coding sequence is TGTGCCAGTAGTATCGTGACTAGCGGGGAACATTACGAGCAGTACGTC.